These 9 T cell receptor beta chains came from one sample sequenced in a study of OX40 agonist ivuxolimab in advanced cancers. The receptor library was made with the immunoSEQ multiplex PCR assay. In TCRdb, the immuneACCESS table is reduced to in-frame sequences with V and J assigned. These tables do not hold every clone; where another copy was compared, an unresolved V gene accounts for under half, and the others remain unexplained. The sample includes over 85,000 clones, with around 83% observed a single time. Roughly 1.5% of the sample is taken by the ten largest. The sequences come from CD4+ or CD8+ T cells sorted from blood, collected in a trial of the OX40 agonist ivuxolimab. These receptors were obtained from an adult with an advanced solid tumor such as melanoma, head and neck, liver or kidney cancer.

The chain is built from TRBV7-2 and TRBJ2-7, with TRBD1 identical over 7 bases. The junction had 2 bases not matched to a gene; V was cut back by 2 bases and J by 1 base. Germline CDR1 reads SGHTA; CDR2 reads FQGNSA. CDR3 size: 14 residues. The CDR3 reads CASSLNRGSYEQYF. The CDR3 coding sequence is TGTGCCAGCAGCTTAAACAGGGGATCCTACGAGCAGTACTTC. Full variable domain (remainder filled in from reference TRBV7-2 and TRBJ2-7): GAGVSQSPSNKVTEKGKDVELRCDPISGHTALYWYRQSLGQGLEFLIYFQGNSAPDKSGLPSDRFSAERTGGSVSTLTIQRTQQEDSAVYLCASSLNRGSYEQYFGPGTRLTVT.

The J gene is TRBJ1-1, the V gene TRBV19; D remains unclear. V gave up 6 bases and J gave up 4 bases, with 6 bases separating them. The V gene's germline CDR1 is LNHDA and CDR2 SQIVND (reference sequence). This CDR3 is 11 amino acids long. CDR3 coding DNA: TGTGCCAGTAGGCTGAGCACTGAAGCTTTCTTT. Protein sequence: CASRLSTEAFF.

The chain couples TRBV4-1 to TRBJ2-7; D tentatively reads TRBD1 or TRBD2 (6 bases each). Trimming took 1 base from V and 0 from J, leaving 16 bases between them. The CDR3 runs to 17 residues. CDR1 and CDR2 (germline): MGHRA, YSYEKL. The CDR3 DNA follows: TGCGCCAGCAGCCAAGTTGAAGGGGGGCAGAACTCCTACGAGCAGTACTTC. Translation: CASSQVEGGQNSYEQYF.

The CDR3: CASSPRGTGVNEQFF. The CDR3 DNA follows: TGTGCCAGCAGCCCCCGCGGGACAGGTGTAAATGAGCAGTTCTTC. The chain is built from TRBV28 and TRBJ2-1; 8 nucleotides agree with TRBD1. The germline gives CDR1 MDHEN, CDR2 SYDVKM. The ends lost 6 bases at V and 7 bases at J; junction bases unmatched: 11. This CDR3 spans 15 amino acids.

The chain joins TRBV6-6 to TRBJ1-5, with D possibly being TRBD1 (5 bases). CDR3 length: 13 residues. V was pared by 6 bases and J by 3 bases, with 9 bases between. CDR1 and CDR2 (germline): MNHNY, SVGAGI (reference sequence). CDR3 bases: TGTGCCAGCAGAGGACAACTCAATCAGCCCCAGCATTTT. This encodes CASRGQLNQPQHF.

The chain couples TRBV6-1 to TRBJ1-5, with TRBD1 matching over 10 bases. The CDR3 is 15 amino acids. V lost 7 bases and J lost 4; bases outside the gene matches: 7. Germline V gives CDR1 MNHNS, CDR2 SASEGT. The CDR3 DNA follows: TGTGCCAGCACTTTAGGACAGGGGGGGAATCAGCCCCAGCATTTT. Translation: CASTLGQGGNQPQHF.

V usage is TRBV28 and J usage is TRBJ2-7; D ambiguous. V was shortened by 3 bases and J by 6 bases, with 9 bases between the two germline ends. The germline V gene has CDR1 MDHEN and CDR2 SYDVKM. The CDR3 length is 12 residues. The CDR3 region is CASSFGPREQYF. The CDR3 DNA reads TGTGCCAGCAGTTTCGGGCCCCGCGAGCAGTACTTC.

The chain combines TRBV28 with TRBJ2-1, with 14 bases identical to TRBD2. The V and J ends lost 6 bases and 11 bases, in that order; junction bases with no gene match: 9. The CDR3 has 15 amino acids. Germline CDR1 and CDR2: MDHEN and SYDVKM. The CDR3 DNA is TGTGCCAGCAGCCAGGGGGGGACTAGCGGGAGAAAGCAGTTCTTC. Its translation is CASSQGGTSGRKQFF.

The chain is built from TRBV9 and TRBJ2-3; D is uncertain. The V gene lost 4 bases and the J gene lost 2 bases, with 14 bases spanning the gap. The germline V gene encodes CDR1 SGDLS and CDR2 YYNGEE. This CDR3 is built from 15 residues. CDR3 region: CASSLTDGYTDTQYF. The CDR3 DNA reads TGTGCCAGCAGCCTTACAGACGGATACACAGATACGCAGTATTTT.